Here is one T cell receptor (beta chain) with its context. Antigen specificity is unknown. This entry belongs to a study of cytomegalovirus exposure and HLA in healthy donors. Regarding the study as a whole: Specific recognition of CMV antigens was confirmed in vitro for a few chains (all CMV-associated). One cluster of highly shared sequence variants probably arose as a sequencing artifact.

It was with 60 Vbeta and 13 Jbeta primers that the PCR ran. Clones were sequenced by immunoSEQ multiplex PCR, and TCRdb holds only the in-frame ones, with some missing. Among approximately 200,000 clones, roughly 85% were seen once, and the ten largest hold about 2.5%. From germline, CDR1 is GTSNPN and CDR2 SVGIG (reference sequence). Trimming shortened V by 2 bases and J by 4 bases, and 9 bases separated the two germline ends. The CDR3 consists of 13 residues. The chain employs TRBV30 and TRBJ1-3; possibly TRBD1 for D (5 bases). The sequence was obtained from a woman aged 50 to 60 in good health and CMV-seronegative. Sequencing was performed on PBMCs. The CDR3 sequence is CAWSLGVGNTIYF. The CDR3 DNA is TGTGCCTGGAGTTTAGGGGTAGGAAACACCATATATTTT.